The 30 T cell receptor beta chains reported below all come from one sample, sequenced in a study of cytomegalovirus exposure and HLA in healthy donors (dated by TCRdb to about 2017). Library creation used the immunoSEQ multiplex PCR assay. For the multiplex PCR, a mixture combining 60 forward primers for TCR Vbeta segments and 13 reverse primers for TCR Jbeta segments was used. TCRdb carries this immuneACCESS record with in-frame sequences only. Its versions omit some clonotypes, under half of them owing to an unresolved V gene in the studies checked, with the rest unexplained. The sample profile shows approximately 73,000 clones; about 60% of them were found once. 4.5% to 6% of the sample lies in the top ten. The sequenced sample was PBMCs. These receptors all stem from a man in his thirties or forties in good health and CMV-seropositive.

The chain couples TRBV5-1 to TRBJ2-5, with 9 bases matching TRBD1. This CDR3 has 16 residues. Germline V lookup: CDR1 SGHRS, CDR2 YFSETQ. The ends lost 4 bases at V and 2 bases at J; junction bases unmatched: 9. In nucleotides, the CDR3 is TGCGCCAGCAGCACCGCCGGGACAGGGCCTCAAGAGACCCAGTACTTC. Translation gives CASSTAGTGPQETQYF.

CDR3 sequence: CADRSPYEQYF. The CDR3 region has the DNA TGTGCCGACAGGAGCCCCTACGAGCAGTACTTC. V gene TRBV7-3 combines with J gene TRBJ2-5; a weak D match, TRBD1 (6 bases). The end of the DNA fits TRBJ2-7 better, so the J call may be wrong. The CDR3 extends over 11 amino acids. CDR1 is SGHTA, CDR2 FQGTGA, per germline.

This clone was seen once. The chain combines TRBV11-2 with TRBJ2-7; no definite D call. Germline V gives CDR1 SGHAT, CDR2 FQNNGV. The CDR3 runs 12 residues. V dropped 5 bases and J dropped 4 bases, with 9 bases sitting between them. This chain's CDR3 is CASSHYDYEQYF. For the CDR3, the DNA is TGTGCCAGCAGCCACTACGATTACGAGCAGTACTTC.

V is TRBV5-4 and J is TRBJ1-2; 8 bases map to TRBD1. The CDR3 is made up of 15 amino acids. V shed 5 bases, J shed 4 bases, and the junction held 10 bases outside the gene matches. Germline loops: CDR1 SGHNT, CDR2 YYREEE (reference sequence). The CDR3 nucleotides are TGTGCCAGCAGGCCATGGACAGGGACCTTCTATGGCTACACCTTC. It yields the protein CASRPWTGTFYGYTF.

The chain has TRBV27 and TRBJ1-2, with 8 bases lining up with TRBD1. This CDR3 contains 15 residues. The V gene's germline CDR1 is MNHEY and CDR2 SMNVEV (reference sequence). V shed 6 bases and J 4 bases; nucleotides not matched to a gene: 10. CDR3 protein: CASSSRRTGLYGYTF. The CDR3 DNA reads TGTGCCAGCAGCTCCCGTCGGACAGGGCTCTATGGCTACACCTTC.

J is TRBJ2-3 and V is TRBV6-1; tentatively, D is TRBD2 (7 bases). Germline V CDR1 and CDR2: MNHNS, SASEGT. CDR3 size: 14 residues. The germline V and J ends were trimmed by 7 bases and 4 bases, with 15 bases remaining between them. The DNA for the CDR3 is TGTGCCAGCAAAGAAGGGGGGGCCGCAGATACGCAGTATTTT. Its protein is CASKEGGAADTQYF.

The rearrangement links TRBV4-1 to TRBJ2-5, with D tentatively TRBD2 (6 bases). CDR1 and CDR2 (germline): MGHRA, YSYEKL. The CDR3 is 15 amino acids. V lost 4 bases to trimming and J lost 2 bases, with 14 bases between them. Here the CDR3 reads CASSLRLGRQETQYF. The CDR3 nucleotides are TGCGCCAGCAGCCTACGACTAGGGCGACAAGAGACCCAGTACTTC.

The V call is TRBV6-1, the J call TRBJ1-6; tentatively, D is TRBD1 (6 bases). The V gene's germline CDR1 is MNHNS and CDR2 SASEGT. This CDR3 has 15 amino acids. The V end was cut by 3 bases, the J end by 6 bases, with 12 bases between. CDR3 region: CASSELTGSNSPLHF. Here the CDR3 DNA reads TGTGCCAGCAGTGAGCTTACAGGGAGTAATTCACCCCTCCACTTT.

The chain employs TRBV27 and TRBJ2-2, with TRBD1 as a possible D gene (5 bases). V shed 6 bases and J shed 5 bases, with 7 bases lying between them. CDR3 length: 12 residues. The germline gives CDR1 MNHEY, CDR2 SMNVEV (reference sequence). The CDR3 loop is CASRGETGELFF. CDR3 nucleotide sequence: TGTGCCAGCAGAGGGGAAACCGGGGAGCTGTTTTTT.

This clone was observed a handful of times. The chain recombines TRBV14 with TRBJ2-1; D may be TRBD2 (5 bases). CDR1 SGHDN and CDR2 FVKESK come from the germline V gene. V lost 0 bases, J lost 6 bases, and 12 bases lay in between. This CDR3 has 15 amino acids. This CDR3 is CASSQDWEKGNEQFF. As DNA, the CDR3 is TGTGCCAGCAGCCAAGATTGGGAGAAGGGCAATGAGCAGTTCTTC.

This clone was recorded a few times. V is TRBV5-6 and J is TRBJ2-5; a possible D gene is TRBD2 (5 bases). The J call could be wrong; TRBJ2-7 is a better fit for the DNA end. The germline CDR1 and CDR2 sequences are SGHDT and YYEEEE. There are 13 residues in the CDR3. CDR3 amino acids: CASSDRGYYEQYF. DNA of the CDR3: TGTGCCAGCAGCGACCGGGGTTACTACGAGCAGTACTTC.

The chain uses TRBV25-1 and TRBJ2-5, with TRBD2 matching 12 bases. Germline trimming cut 2 bases from V and 5 bases from J; bases unmatched to any gene: 3. Per the germline V gene, CDR1 is MGHDK and CDR2 is SYGVNS. CDR3 length equals 15 residues. The CDR3 DNA follows: TGTGCCAGCAGTGAACTAGCGGGAGGGCGGGAGACCCAGTACTTC. Protein sequence: CASSELAGGRETQYF.

The CDR3 region is CASSRTPGTGPSSYEQYF. Here the CDR3 DNA reads TGTGCCAGCAGCCGGACACCCGGGACAGGCCCGAGCTCCTACGAGCAGTACTTC. The chain links TRBV28 to TRBJ2-7; 8 bases line up with TRBD1. V was clipped by 6 bases and J by 0 bases; unmatched bases: 16. The CDR3 length is 18 residues. Germline CDR1 is MDHEN and CDR2 is SYDVKM.

The genes are TRBV29-1 and TRBJ2-7; 8 bases match TRBD1. Germline CDR1 and CDR2: SQVTM and ANQGSEA. The CDR3 is 13 amino acids. V was pared by 6 bases and J by 6 bases, with 10 bases of the junction left unmatched. CDR3 nucleotides: TGCAGCGTGGCCGGGACAGGCTTCGGCGAGCAGTACTTC. Translation: CSVAGTGFGEQYF.

V is TRBV11-3 and J is TRBJ1-5; D is unresolved. Trimming left V 2 bases short and J 9 bases short, with 11 bases between. Germline CDR1 SGHNT, CDR2 YENEEA. This CDR3 comprises 13 residues. The CDR3 here is CASSLRVEGPQHF. Written as DNA, the CDR3 is TGTGCCAGCAGCTTAAGGGTGGAGGGGCCCCAGCATTTT.

This chain uses TRBV7-9 with TRBJ1-1, with a possible D match to TRBD1 (6 bases). V was clipped by 5 bases and J by 7 bases, with 11 bases between them. The length of the CDR3 is 12 residues. Germline V gene sequence: CDR1 SEHNR, CDR2 FQNEAQ (reference sequence). CDR3 sequence (DNA): TGTGCCAGCAGCACAGGGAACCGTGAAGCTTTCTTT. Encoded protein: CASSTGNREAFF.

The J gene is TRBJ1-6, the V gene TRBV6-5; 9 nucleotides match TRBD1. CDR1 is MNHEY and CDR2 is SVGAGI in the germline V gene. The CDR3 contains 14 residues. With V trimmed by 8 bases and J by 10 bases, 9 bases remained unmatched. CDR3 sequence: CASRGTGFGSPLHF. CDR3 nucleotides: TGTGCCAGCCGCGGGACAGGGTTTGGCTCACCCCTCCACTTT.

V and J are TRBV6-1 and TRBJ1-1; D possibly corresponds to TRBD1 (6 bases). The CDR3 consists of 13 residues. Germline lookup yields CDR1 MNHNS and CDR2 SASEGT. Between the trimmed V and J ends, which lost 2 bases and 3 bases, there was a span of 7 bases. The CDR3 nucleotides read TGTGCCAGCAGTGAACCAGGGGACACTGAAGCTTTCTTT. Its protein product is CASSEPGDTEAFF.

This sequence joins TRBV5-1 and TRBJ2-3, with TRBD2 identical over 7 bases. The germline V gene has CDR1 SGHRS and CDR2 YFSETQ. The CDR3 is 16 residues long. With 4 bases clipped from V and 2 bases from J, the junction kept 10 bases outside the gene matches. The CDR3 nucleotides are TGCGCCAGCAGCCTCGATGGGGGGGGTAACACAGATACGCAGTATTTT. Translated, it gives CASSLDGGGNTDTQYF.

This rearrangement joins TRBV7-9 to TRBJ2-4, with 8 positions matching TRBD1. The CDR3 is made up of 16 amino acids. With 7 bases clipped from V and 0 bases from J, the junction kept 8 bases outside the gene matches. CDR1 is SEHNR and CDR2 is FQNEAQ in the germline V gene (reference sequence). The CDR3, as DNA: TGTGCCAGCACTTATACAGGGGGGCTAGCCAAAAACATTCAGTACTTC. It yields the protein CASTYTGGLAKNIQYF.

Remarks on this clone: A read error may account for a junction end that differs from germline. This chain joins TRBV7-3 and TRBJ2-6; 9 bases agree with TRBD1. This CDR3 is built from 17 residues. Germline V gene sequence: CDR1 SGHTA, CDR2 FQGTGA. CDR3 coding DNA: TGTGCCAGCAGCGTAACAGGGGGCTCATCTGGGGCCAACGTCCTGACTTTC. It specifies CASSVTGGSSGANVLTF.

The chain is built from TRBV2 and TRBJ1-2; D may be TRBD1 (5 bases). Germline assignment: CDR1 SNHLY and CDR2 FYNNEI. The V end lost 0 bases, the J end lost 4 bases, and 12 bases lay between the germline ends. This CDR3 contains 15 residues. The CDR3: CASSEAGGFVYGYTF. The CDR3 coding sequence is TGTGCCAGCAGTGAAGCGGGGGGGTTCGTCTATGGCTACACCTTC.

V gene TRBV5-1 combines with J gene TRBJ2-5; the match to TRBD1 covers 9 bases. The V gene's germline CDR1 is SGHRS and CDR2 YFSETQ. Trimming cost V 3 bases and J 4 bases; bases outside gene matches: 4. This CDR3 has 14 amino acids. CDR3 loop: CASSSQGAGETQYF. DNA of the CDR3: TGCGCCAGCAGCTCACAGGGGGCTGGAGAGACCCAGTACTTC.

V gene TRBV5-8 combines with J gene TRBJ2-5; tentative D call: TRBD1 (6 bases). V lost 1 base and J 2 bases, leaving 18 bases between the germline ends. The germline gives CDR1 SGHTS, CDR2 YDEGEE. CDR3 length: 17 amino acids. Written as DNA, the CDR3 is TGTGCCAGCAGCTTGTGGGACACACCATTAAAGCAAGAGACCCAGTACTTC. Translation gives CASSLWDTPLKQETQYF.

This clone appeared once. V gene TRBV5-1 combines with J gene TRBJ1-5; TRBD1 is a possible D gene (5 bases). From germline, CDR1 is SGHRS and CDR2 YFSETQ. This CDR3 region has 14 residues. V lost 4 bases and J lost 6, with 14 bases in between. CDR3 bases: TGCGCCAGCAGCCCCTTTCAGGGCGGTCAGCCCCAGCATTTT. Protein sequence: CASSPFQGGQPQHF.

The chain employs TRBV7-2 and TRBJ2-5; 7 positions agree with TRBD2. Germline V gene sequence: CDR1 SGHTA, CDR2 FQGNSA. CDR3 length: 16 residues. V gave up 5 bases and J gave up 4 bases; unmatched junction bases: 13. CDR3: CASSKNRAGFRETQYF. The CDR3 DNA sequence: TGTGCCAGCAGCAAAAACCGAGCGGGGTTTCGAGAGACCCAGTACTTC.

This clone showed up just a few times. The chain couples TRBV7-6 to TRBJ1-6, with D perhaps matching TRBD1 (6 bases). Trimming stripped 5 bases from V and 5 bases from J, with 16 bases between. CDR1 is SGHVS, CDR2 FNYEAQ, per germline. The CDR3 is 16 residues long. The CDR3 loop is CASSPGQQWDNSPLHF. CDR3 bases: TGTGCCAGCAGCCCAGGACAGCAATGGGATAATTCACCCCTCCACTTT.

The genes are TRBV2 and TRBJ2-1, with 9 nucleotides matching TRBD2. Germline trimming cut 6 bases from V and 5 bases from J; bases unmatched to any gene: 2. The CDR3 has 13 amino acids. Germline CDR1 reads SNHLY; CDR2 reads FYNNEI. CDR3 residues: CASRGTSHNEQFF. CDR3 DNA sequence: TGTGCCAGCAGAGGGACTAGCCACAATGAGCAGTTCTTC.

The V gene is TRBV2, the J gene TRBJ2-7; tentatively, D is TRBD2 (6 bases). This CDR3 contains 15 residues. The V gene's germline CDR1 is SNHLY and CDR2 FYNNEI. V lost 7 bases, J lost 3 bases, and 19 bases lay in between. Written as DNA, the CDR3 is TGTGCCAGCACAGATAAGGTCGGGGGTCGCTACGAGCAGTACTTC. As protein: CASTDKVGGRYEQYF.

The chain recombines TRBV10-3 with TRBJ2-3, with 12 bases that match TRBD2. The CDR3 has 15 residues. Germline V gene sequence: CDR1 ENHRY, CDR2 SYGVKD. J gave up 4 bases and V 6 bases, and 5 bases lay outside the gene matches. CDR3 protein: CAIRETSGGPDTQYF. CDR3 coding DNA: TGTGCCATCAGGGAGACTAGCGGGGGACCAGATACGCAGTATTTT.